This T cell receptor (beta chain) derives from a study of blood T cell repertoires in COVID-19. Profiling relied on immunoSEQ multiplex PCR, and the TCRdb table lists in-frame clones only, not all of them. The sample has about 68,000 clones, more than 80% seen once. In its sample, this clone was seen once. The TCR sequence derives from a man aged 30 to 45 with acute or convalescent COVID-19. The specimen was peripheral blood.

CDR3 loop: CAIGLAGDYNEQFF. The CDR3 nucleotides read TGTGCCATCGGGCTAGCGGGAGATTACAATGAGCAGTTCTTC. V is TRBV10-3 and J is TRBJ2-1; TRBD2 aligns across 10 bases. The germline V gene has CDR1 ENHRY and CDR2 SYGVKD. The J segment lost 4 bases and the V segment lost 8 bases, leaving 5 bases of the junction unmatched. The CDR3 extends over 14 amino acids.